This TCR beta chain appears in the sequencing data of a study of cytomegalovirus exposure and HLA in healthy donors. In the study overall: Among the 300 to 450 genotyped donors, 70% to 85% were placed in the Caucasian-associated ancestry cluster. Overall study results and limits: It was likely that a cluster of highly shared sequence variants was a sequencing artifact. It was 164 TCR beta chains that were listed as cytomegalovirus-associated.

With 60 Vbeta and 13 Jbeta primers, the PCR was carried out. Sequencing used immunoSEQ multiplex PCR; TCRdb keeps in-frame clones, though not all of them. The data contain some 110,000 clones, about two thirds of them singletons. Nominally healthy donors were sampled, though unrecorded immune exposures were likely. The CDR3 covers 16 residues. Deletions cut 5 bases from V and 0 bases from J, with 14 bases between. Germline V gene data show CDR1 as SEHNR and CDR2 as FQNEAQ (reference sequence). With regard to this clone: Its target is not known.

The sample was PBMCs. This receptor was taken from a female donor in good health and CMV-seronegative. The genes are TRBV7-9 and TRBJ2-1, with D tentatively TRBD2 (7 bases). The CDR3 here is CASSTRGQSSYNEQFF. CDR3 coding DNA: TGTGCCAGCAGCACGCGGGGGCAGAGCTCCTACAATGAGCAGTTCTTC.